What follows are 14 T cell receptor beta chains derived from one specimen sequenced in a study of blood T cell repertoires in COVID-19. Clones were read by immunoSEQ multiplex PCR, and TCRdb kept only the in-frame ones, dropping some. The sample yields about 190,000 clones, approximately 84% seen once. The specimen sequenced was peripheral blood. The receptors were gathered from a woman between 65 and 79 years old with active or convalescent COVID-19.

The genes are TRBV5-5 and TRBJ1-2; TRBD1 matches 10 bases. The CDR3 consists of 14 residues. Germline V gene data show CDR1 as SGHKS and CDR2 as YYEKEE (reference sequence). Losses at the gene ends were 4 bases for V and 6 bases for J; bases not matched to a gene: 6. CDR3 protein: CASSEPGTGDGYTF. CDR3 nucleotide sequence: TGTGCCAGCAGCGAACCCGGGACAGGGGATGGCTACACCTTC.

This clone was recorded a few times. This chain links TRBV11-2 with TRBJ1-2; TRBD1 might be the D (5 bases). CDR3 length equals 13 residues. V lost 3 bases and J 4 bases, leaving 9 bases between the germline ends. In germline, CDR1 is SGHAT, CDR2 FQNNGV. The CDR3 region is CASSLGPIYGYTF. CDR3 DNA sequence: TGTGCCAGCAGCTTGGGGCCAATCTATGGCTACACCTTC. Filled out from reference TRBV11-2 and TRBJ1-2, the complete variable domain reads EAGVAQSPRYKIIEKRQSVAFWCNPISGHATLYWYQQILGQGPKLLIQFQNNGVVDDSQLPKDRFSAERLKGVDSTLKIQPAKLEDSAVYLCASSLGPIYGYTFGSGTRLTVV.

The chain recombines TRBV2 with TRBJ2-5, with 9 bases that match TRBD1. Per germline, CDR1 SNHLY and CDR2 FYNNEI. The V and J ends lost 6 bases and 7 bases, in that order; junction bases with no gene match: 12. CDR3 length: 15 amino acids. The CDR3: CASSKAGTGTLTQYF. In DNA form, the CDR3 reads TGTGCCAGCAGCAAAGCCGGGACAGGGACCCTGACCCAGTACTTC. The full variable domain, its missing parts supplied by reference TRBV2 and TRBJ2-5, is EPEVTQTPSHQVTQMGQEVILRCVPISNHLYFYWYRQILGQKVEFLVSFYNNEISEKSEIFDDQFSVERPDGSNFTLKIRSTKLEDSAMYFCASSKAGTGTLTQYFGPGTRLLVL.

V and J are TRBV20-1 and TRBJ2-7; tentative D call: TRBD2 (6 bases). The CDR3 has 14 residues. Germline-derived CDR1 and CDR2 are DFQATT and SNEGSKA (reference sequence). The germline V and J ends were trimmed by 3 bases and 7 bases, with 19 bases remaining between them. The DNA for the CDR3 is TGCAGTGCTAGTTACCGGGAGAGGGCGGGAGAGCAGTACTTC. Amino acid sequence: CSASYRERAGEQYF.

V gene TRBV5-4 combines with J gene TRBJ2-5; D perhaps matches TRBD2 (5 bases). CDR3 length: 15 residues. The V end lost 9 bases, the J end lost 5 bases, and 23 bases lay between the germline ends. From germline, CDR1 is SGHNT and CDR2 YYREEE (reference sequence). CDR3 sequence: CATYRGSAFPETQYF. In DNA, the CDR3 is TGTGCCACCTATAGAGGGTCGGCTTTTCCCGAGACCCAGTACTTC.

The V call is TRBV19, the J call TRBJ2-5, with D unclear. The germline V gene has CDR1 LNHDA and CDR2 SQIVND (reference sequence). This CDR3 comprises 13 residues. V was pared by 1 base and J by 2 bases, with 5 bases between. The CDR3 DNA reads TGTGCCAGTAGTATAGGCAGGCAAGAGACCCAGTACTTC. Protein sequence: CASSIGRQETQYF.

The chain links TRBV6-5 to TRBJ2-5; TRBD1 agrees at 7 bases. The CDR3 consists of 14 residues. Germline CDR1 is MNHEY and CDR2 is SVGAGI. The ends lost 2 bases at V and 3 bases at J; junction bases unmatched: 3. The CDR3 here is CASSYRDREETQYF. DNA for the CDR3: TGTGCCAGCAGTTACAGAGACAGGGAAGAGACCCAGTACTTC.

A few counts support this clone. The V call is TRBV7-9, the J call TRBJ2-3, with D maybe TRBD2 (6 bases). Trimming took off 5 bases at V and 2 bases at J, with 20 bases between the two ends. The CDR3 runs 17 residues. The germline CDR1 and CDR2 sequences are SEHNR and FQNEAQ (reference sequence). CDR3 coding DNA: TGTGCCAGCAGCCCCGTTGGGACGGGAGATACCACAGATACGCAGTATTTT. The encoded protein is CASSPVGTGDTTDTQYF.

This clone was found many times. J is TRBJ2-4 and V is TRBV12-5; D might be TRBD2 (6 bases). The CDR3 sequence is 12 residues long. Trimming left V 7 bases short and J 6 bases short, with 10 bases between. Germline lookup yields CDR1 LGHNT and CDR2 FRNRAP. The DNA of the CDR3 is TGTGCTAGTGCCCGTAGCGGAAACATTCAGTACTTC. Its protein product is CASARSGNIQYF. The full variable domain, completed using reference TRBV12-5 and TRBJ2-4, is DARVTQTPRHKVTEMGQEVTMRCQPILGHNTVFWYRQTMMQGLELLAYFRNRAPLDDSGMPKDRFSAEMPDATLATLKIQPSEPRDSAVYFCASARSGNIQYFGAGTRLSVL.

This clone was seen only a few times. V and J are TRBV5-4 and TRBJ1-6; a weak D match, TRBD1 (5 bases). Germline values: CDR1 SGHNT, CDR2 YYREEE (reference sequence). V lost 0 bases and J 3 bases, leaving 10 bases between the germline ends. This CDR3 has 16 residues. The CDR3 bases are TGTGCCAGCAGCTTGGCCGGGGGAGGCTATAATTCACCCCTCCACTTT. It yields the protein CASSLAGGGYNSPLHF.

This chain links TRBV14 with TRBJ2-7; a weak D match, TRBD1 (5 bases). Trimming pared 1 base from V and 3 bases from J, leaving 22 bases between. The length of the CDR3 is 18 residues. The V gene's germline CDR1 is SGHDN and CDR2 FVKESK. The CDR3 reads CASSQAPLWGERLYEQYF. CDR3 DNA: TGTGCCAGCAGCCAAGCACCTCTCTGGGGCGAGCGACTCTACGAGCAGTACTTC.

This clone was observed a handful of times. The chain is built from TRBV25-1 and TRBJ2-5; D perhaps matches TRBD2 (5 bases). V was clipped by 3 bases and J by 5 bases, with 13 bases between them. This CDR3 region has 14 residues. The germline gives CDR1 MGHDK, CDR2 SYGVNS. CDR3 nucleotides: TGTGCCAGCAGTGAGACTCACTCGGGGGAGACCCAGTACTTC. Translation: CASSETHSGETQYF. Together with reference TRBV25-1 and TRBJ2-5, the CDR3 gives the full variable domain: EADIYQTPRYLVIGTGKKITLECSQTMGHDKMYWYQQDPGMELHLIHYSYGVNSTEKGDLSSESTVSRIRTEHFPLTLESARPSHTSQYLCASSETHSGETQYFGPGTRLLVL.

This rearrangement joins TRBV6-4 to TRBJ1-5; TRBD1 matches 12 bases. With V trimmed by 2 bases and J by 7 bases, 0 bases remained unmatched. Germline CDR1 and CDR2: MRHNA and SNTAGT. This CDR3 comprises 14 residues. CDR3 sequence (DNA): TGTGCCAGCAGTGACGGGACAGGGGGCCAGCCCCAGCATTTT. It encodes CASSDGTGGQPQHF.

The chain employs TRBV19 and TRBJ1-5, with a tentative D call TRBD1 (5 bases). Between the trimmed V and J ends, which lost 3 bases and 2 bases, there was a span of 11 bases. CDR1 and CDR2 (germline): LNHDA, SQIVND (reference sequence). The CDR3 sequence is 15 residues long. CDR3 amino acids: CASSIGWGGNQPQHF. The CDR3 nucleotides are TGTGCCAGTAGTATTGGGTGGGGGGGCAATCAGCCCCAGCATTTT.